This is a list of T cell receptor beta chains from one sample in a study of blood T cells in healthy people across ages. TCRdb redid the calling of the 5' RACE reads with MiXCR, one entry per CDR3 protein. This sample has over 700,000 distinct CDR3 sequences, with approximately 55% found just once. The sequencing sample was made of blood. Receptor source: an older man in good health. CDR3s include the opening cysteine and the closing phenylalanine or tryptophan. The order of the fields is CDR3 protein, CDR3 DNA, D gene, V gene, J gene, clone size. D genes are given only for firm matches. For some rows the clone size is stated as once, few or many, or as a class when expanded; others skip it.

CASSSASLGGEQYF	TGTGCCAGCAGTTCGGCTAGCCTTGGGGGCGAGCAGTACTTC	.	TRBV28	TRBJ2-7	.
CASSYRDLRTDTQYF	TGCGCCAGCAGCTACAGGGATTTGAGGACAGATACGCAGTATTTT	.	TRBV5-1	TRBJ2-3	many
CASSSKGSPLAKNIQYF	TGCGCCAGCAGCTCCAAAGGGTCCCCCTTAGCCAAAAACATTCAGTACTTC	.	TRBV5-1	TRBJ2-4	.
CASSPGTGGRHRYAYF	TGTGCCAGCAGCCCAGGGACAGGGGGCCGGCACAGATACGCGTATTTT	TRBD1	TRBV4-2	TRBJ2-3	.
CASSQKLGGDTQYF	TGTGCCAGCAGCCAAAAACTTGGGGGAGATACGCAGTATTTT	.	TRBV4-2	TRBJ2-3	few
CASSLDAGVKDTRYF	TGTGCCAGCAGCTTAGACGCGGGAGTGAAAGATACGCGGTATTTT	TRBD2	TRBV7-2	TRBJ2-3	once
CASSGKGGMRNEQFF	TGTGCCAGCAGCGGTAAGGGGGGGATGCGGAATGAGCAGTTCTTC	.	TRBV14	TRBJ2-1	few
CASSLGSTSGRGYAYF	TGTGCCAGCAGCTTAGGGTCGACTAGCGGGAGGGGTTACGCGTATTTT	TRBD2	TRBV7-2	TRBJ2-3	.
CASSSGTGRGSYNEQFF	TGTGCCAGCAGCTCTGGGACAGGACGCGGGTCCTACAATGAGCAGTTCTTC	TRBD1	TRBV7-7	TRBJ2-1	.
CASSGTSGSAYEQYF	TGTGCCAGCAGCGGGACTAGCGGGAGTGCCTACGAGCAGTACTTC	TRBD2	TRBV27	TRBJ2-7	.
CASSGGQLTDTQYF	TGCGCCAGCAGCGGGGGGCAACTGACAGATACGCAGTATTTT	.	TRBV5-1	TRBJ2-3	few
CASSEALTGGEQYF	TGTGCCAGCAGTGAAGCCCTAACAGGGGGCGAGCAGTACTTC	TRBD1	TRBV2	TRBJ2-7	.
CASSLLGLGPQETQYF	TGTGCCAGCAGTTTACTTGGACTAGGCCCCCAAGAGACCCAGTACTTC	TRBD2	TRBV28	TRBJ2-5	.
CASIPGASRHRYAYF	TGTGCCAGCATCCCTGGGGCTAGCCGGCACAGATACGCGTATTTT	.	TRBV7-9	TRBJ2-3	few
CASSLGRIQETQYF	TGTGCCAGCAGCTTGGGGAGAATCCAAGAGACCCAGTACTTC	.	TRBV7-2	TRBJ2-5	few
CARSAASGHEQYF	TGTGCCCGCAGCGCGGCTAGCGGACACGAGCAGTACTTC	TRBD2	TRBV10-3	TRBJ2-7	.
CASSPGHDSYEQYF	TGTGCCAGCAGTCCGGGCCACGACTCCTACGAGCAGTACTTC	.	TRBV12-3/TRBV12-4	TRBJ2-7	.
CASRKGGADEKLFF	TGTGCCAGCCGGAAAGGGGGCGCGGACGAAAAACTGTTTTTT	TRBD1	TRBV28	TRBJ1-4	.
CAGSVQVREKLFF	TGTGCCGGCAGCGTACAAGTTCGTGAAAAACTGTTTTTT	.	TRBV7-2	TRBJ1-4	.
CSARTGVNQPQHF	TGCAGTGCTAGGACAGGGGTGAATCAGCCCCAGCATTTT	TRBD1	TRBV20-1	TRBJ1-5	.
CASRGTGSNQPQHF	TGTGCCAGCAGGGGGACAGGTAGCAATCAGCCCCAGCATTTT	TRBD1	TRBV27	TRBJ1-5	.
CASSLTGLAGVGETQYF	TGTGCTAGCAGCCTTACCGGACTAGCGGGAGTGGGAGAGACCCAGTACTTC	TRBD2	TRBV7-7	TRBJ2-5	.
CSVVVGSANTGELFF	TGCAGCGTTGTAGTTGGCAGCGCGAACACCGGGGAGCTGTTTTTT	.	TRBV29-1	TRBJ2-2	few
CASASGPYNTEAFF	TGTGCTAGTGCCTCAGGTCCCTACAACACTGAAGCTTTCTTT	.	TRBV12-5	TRBJ1-1	once
CASSKSRGCDYTF	TGTGCCAGCAGCAAATCCAGGGGGTGTGACTACACCTTC	.	TRBV21-1	TRBJ1-2	.
CASSIGGDLYGYTF	TGTGCCAGCAGCATCGGGGGAGACTTGTATGGCTACACCTTC	.	TRBV28	TRBJ1-2	once
CASSTYLVGRGANVLTF	TGTGCCAGCAGCACCTACTTGGTGGGGAGAGGGGCCAACGTCCTGACTTTC	.	TRBV9	TRBJ2-6	few
CASSLVLGSSYNSPLHF	TGTGCCAGCAGCTTAGTCCTGGGAAGCTCCTATAATTCACCCCTCCACTTT	.	TRBV7-9	TRBJ1-6	.
CSDRTGTNEQFF	TGCAGCGATCGGACAGGGACGAATGAGCAGTTCTTC	TRBD1	TRBV29-1	TRBJ2-1	.
CASSQKTSGVTYNEQFF	TGTGCCAGCAGCCAAAAGACTAGCGGGGTGACCTACAATGAGCAGTTCTTC	TRBD2	TRBV4-2	TRBJ2-1	.
CASSSGTGKGQPQHF	TGTGCCAGCAGCTCCGGGACGGGCAAGGGACAGCCCCAGCATTTT	.	TRBV7-2	TRBJ1-5	.
CASSEALGGREQYF	TGTGCCAGCAGTGAGGCCCTAGGGGGTAGGGAGCAGTACTTC	.	TRBV2	TRBJ2-4	.
CASSPIPSGRAVGGELFF	TGTGCCAGCAGCCCCATCCCTAGCGGGAGGGCCGTCGGCGGGGAGCTGTTTTTT	TRBD2	TRBV3-1	TRBJ2-2	.
CATQGGGRALRELFF	TGTGCCACCCAAGGAGGCGGGAGGGCCTTGCGGGAGCTGTTTTTT	TRBD2	TRBV11-2	TRBJ2-2	.
CSAVGGGIYSNQPQHF	TGCAGTGCCGTGGGTGGGGGGATTTATAGCAATCAGCCCCAGCATTTT	.	TRBV20-1	TRBJ1-5	.
CASSPWGTGGRETQYF	TGTGCCAGCAGTCCATGGGGGACAGGGGGTCGAGAGACCCAGTACTTC	TRBD1	TRBV27	TRBJ2-5	once
CASSVGGPTVEQYF	TGTGCCAGCAGTGTTGGAGGCCCCACCGTGGAGCAGTACTTC	.	TRBV2	TRBJ2-7	.